This entry lists 9 T cell receptor beta chains sequenced from one sample in a study of blood T cell repertoires in COVID-19. TCRdb's copy holds only in-frame clones and misses some; the assay was immunoSEQ multiplex PCR. The sample records about 76,000 clones, 82% being singletons. Sequencing input: peripheral blood. The receptor source for this set is a human donor in a cohort sampled during active COVID-19.

This chain joins TRBV6-1 and TRBJ2-5, with D perhaps matching TRBD1 (5 bases). The germline V and J ends were trimmed by 1 base and 1 base, with 10 bases remaining between them. The CDR3 is 15 residues long. The V gene's germline CDR1 is MNHNS and CDR2 SASEGT. The CDR3 coding sequence is TGTGCCAGCAGTGAAGATTGGGGCAGCCAAGAGACCCAGTACTTC. The encoded protein is CASSEDWGSQETQYF.

This chain joins TRBV3-1 (or the pseudogene TRBV3-2) and TRBJ2-2; no reliable D call. The CDR3 length is 14 residues. V was trimmed by 4 bases and J by 0 bases, leaving 6 bases between them. Per the germline V gene, CDR1 is LGHDT and CDR2 is YNNKEL (reference sequence). CDR3 coding DNA: TGTGCCAGCAGCCGAGTCCCGAACACCGGGGAGCTGTTTTTT. It encodes CASSRVPNTGELFF.

This chain joins TRBV9 and TRBJ2-5; TRBD1 agrees at 9 bases. CDR3 length equals 15 residues. The V segment lost 3 bases and the J segment 4 bases; nucleotides outside the gene matches: 7. The germline gives CDR1 SGDLS, CDR2 YYNGEE. CDR3 residues: CASSARTGVRETQYF. In DNA, the CDR3 is TGTGCCAGCAGCGCCCGGACAGGGGTACGAGAGACCCAGTACTTC.

This chain's CDR3 is CASSMAGGFQGETQYF. The DNA of the CDR3 is TGTGCCAGCAGCATGGCTGGGGGGTTCCAGGGCGAGACCCAGTACTTC. The J gene is TRBJ2-5, the V gene TRBV9; tentatively, D is TRBD2 (6 bases). Germline V CDR1 and CDR2: SGDLS, YYNGEE. Trimming removed 4 bases from V and 5 bases from J, with 21 bases in between. CDR3 size: 16 residues.

The chain combines TRBV30 with TRBJ2-3, with TRBD2 as a possible D gene (6 bases). Trimming shortened V by 1 base and J by 6 bases, and 11 bases separated the two germline ends. The CDR3 totals 13 residues. CDR1 is GTSNPN and CDR2 is SVGIG in the germline V gene (reference sequence). CDR3 sequence (DNA): TGTGCCTGGAGTGAGGGAGGACGGGATACGCAGTATTTT. Protein sequence: CAWSEGGRDTQYF.

The sample holds a few counts of this clone. This chain joins TRBV5-1 and TRBJ2-1, with D perhaps TRBD1 (6 bases). V shed 2 bases and J shed 7 bases, with 10 bases lying between them. Germline loops: CDR1 SGHRS, CDR2 YFSETQ. This CDR3 has 13 amino acids. The CDR3 nucleotides are TGCGCCAGCAGCTTTAACAGGGTAAATGAGCAGTTCTTC. Encoded protein: CASSFNRVNEQFF.

The rearrangement joins TRBV10-3 to TRBJ2-1; possibly TRBD1 for D (5 bases). Germline lookup yields CDR1 ENHRY and CDR2 SYGVKD. The V end lost 9 bases, the J end lost 6 bases, and 9 bases lay between the germline ends. The CDR3 covers 11 residues. The CDR3 DNA sequence: TGTGCCATGGGGCCGGTCAATGAGCAGTTCTTC. Encoded protein: CAMGPVNEQFF.

The chain combines TRBV4-2 with TRBJ2-3; D ambiguous. CDR1 LGHNA and CDR2 YNFKEQ come from the germline V gene. The CDR3 extends over 16 amino acids. V was clipped by 1 base and J by 0 bases, with 11 bases between them. The CDR3 protein is CASSQGVASSTDTQYF. The DNA of the CDR3 is TGTGCCAGCAGCCAAGGGGTAGCCTCAAGCACAGATACGCAGTATTTT.

The chain carries TRBV5-6 and TRBJ2-3; tentatively, D is TRBD1 (5 bases). The CDR3 is 13 residues long. V shed 1 base and J shed 5 bases, with 8 bases lying between them. CDR1 is SGHDT and CDR2 is YYEEEE in the germline V gene. The CDR3 DNA reads TGTGCCAGCAGCTTGAGGGGTGAAGATACGCAGTATTTT. Amino acid sequence: CASSLRGEDTQYF.